This TCR beta chain emerged from a study of breast tumors, draining lymph nodes, adjacent tissues. This clonotype was seen repeatedly, ten times or more. Its antigen remains unknown. Using its own MiXCR run on the multiplex PCR reads, TCRdb lists one record per CDR3 protein. In the table there are 120,000 to 150,000 distinct CDR3 sequences, about 30% of which are singletons. The CDR3 totals 13 residues. The V gene's germline CDR1 is SNHLY and CDR2 FYNNEI. Losses at the gene ends were 6 bases for V and 8 bases for J; bases not matched to a gene: 4. Study outcomes and limitations: Tumor and nontumor repertoires were significantly more similar in luminal-like than in basal-like breast cancer. Data fit most tumor T cells coming from lymph node, expanding in tumor.

The lymph nodes were axillary draining lymph nodes from breast cancer patients. This chain joins TRBV2 and TRBJ1-4; TRBD1 aligns across 9 bases. The sequence was collected from a female donor with breast cancer. Some clones in this sample may be carry-over from other donors' samples. Sequencing was carried out using axillary lymph node tissue. The CDR3 DNA sequence: TGTGCCAGCAGACAGGGGGCGCGGGAAAAACTGTTTTTT. As protein: CASRQGAREKLFF.